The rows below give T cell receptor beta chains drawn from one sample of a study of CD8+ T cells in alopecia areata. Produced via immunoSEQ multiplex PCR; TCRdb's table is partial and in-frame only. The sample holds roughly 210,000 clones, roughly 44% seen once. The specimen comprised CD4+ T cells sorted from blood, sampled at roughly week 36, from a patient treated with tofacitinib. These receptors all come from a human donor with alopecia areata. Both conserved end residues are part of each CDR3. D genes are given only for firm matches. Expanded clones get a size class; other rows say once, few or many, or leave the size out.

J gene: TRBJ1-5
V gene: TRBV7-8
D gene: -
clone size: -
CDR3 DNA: TGTGCCAGCAGCTCTAACAGGGCCTCGGGTCAGCCCCAGCATTTT
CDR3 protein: CASSSNRASGQPQHF

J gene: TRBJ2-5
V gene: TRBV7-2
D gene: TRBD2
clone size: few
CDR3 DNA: TGTGCCAGCAGCACCTCCGGGACTAGCGGGATGGGAGAGACCCAGTACTTC
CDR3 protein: CASSTSGTSGMGETQYF

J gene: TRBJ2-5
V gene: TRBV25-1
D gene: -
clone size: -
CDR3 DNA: TGTGCCAGCACCCGGGAAGGGGTAGGGACCCAGTACTTC
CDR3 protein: CASTREGVGTQYF

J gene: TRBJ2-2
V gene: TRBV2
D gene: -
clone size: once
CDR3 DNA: TGTGCCCGGGGCCAGGGCGGAAACACCGGGGAGCTGTTTTTT
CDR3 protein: CARGQGGNTGELFF

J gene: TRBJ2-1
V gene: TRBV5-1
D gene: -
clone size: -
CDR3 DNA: TGCGCCAGCAGCCGCAGCCGGCCTCCAATAGACAATGAGCAGTTCTTC
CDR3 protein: CASSRSRPPIDNEQFF

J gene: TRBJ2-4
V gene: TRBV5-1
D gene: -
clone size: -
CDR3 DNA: TGCGCCAGCAGCTTAGGACTCCTTGCTACCAAAAACATTCAGTACTTC
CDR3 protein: CASSLGLLATKNIQYF

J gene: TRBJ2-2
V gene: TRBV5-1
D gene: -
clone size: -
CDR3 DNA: TGCGCCAGCACGACCTCGCCCTTATCCCCTGGGAGCACCGGGGAGCTGTTTTTT
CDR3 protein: CASTTSPLSPGSTGELFF

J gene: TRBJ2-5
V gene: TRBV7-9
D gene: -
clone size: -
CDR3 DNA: TGTGCCAGCAGCTTTCCCGATGGGCAGGCCGGGGAGACCCAGTACTTC
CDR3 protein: CASSFPDGQAGETQYF

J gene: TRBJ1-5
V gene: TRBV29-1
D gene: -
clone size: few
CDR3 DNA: TGCAGCGTATGGCAGGGAAACGATCAGCCCCAGCATTTT
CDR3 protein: CSVWQGNDQPQHF

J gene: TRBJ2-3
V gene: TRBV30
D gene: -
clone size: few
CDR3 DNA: TGTGCCTGGAGTGTAGGCGGGTCGACAGATACGCAGTATTTT
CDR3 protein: CAWSVGGSTDTQYF

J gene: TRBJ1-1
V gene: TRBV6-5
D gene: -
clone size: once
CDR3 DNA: TGTGCCAGCAGGCCGGGCGTGAACACTGAAGCTTTCTTT
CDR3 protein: CASRPGVNTEAFF

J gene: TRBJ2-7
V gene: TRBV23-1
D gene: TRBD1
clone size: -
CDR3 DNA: TGCGCCAGCAGTCAGAGGGGGCAATATAACGAGCAGTACTTC
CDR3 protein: CASSQRGQYNEQYF

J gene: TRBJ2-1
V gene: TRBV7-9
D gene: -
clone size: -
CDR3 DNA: TGTGCCAGCAGCGGGGGTGAGCAGTTCTTC
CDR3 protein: CASSGGEQFF

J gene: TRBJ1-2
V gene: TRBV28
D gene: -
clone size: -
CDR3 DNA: TGTGCCAGCAGTTTAGATTTCGGCTACACCTTC
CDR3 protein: CASSLDFGYTF

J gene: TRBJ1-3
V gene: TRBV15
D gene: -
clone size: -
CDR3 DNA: TGTGCCACCAGCAGATCCCGGGACCCGGCCGGAAACACCATATATTTT
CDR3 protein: CATSRSRDPAGNTIYF

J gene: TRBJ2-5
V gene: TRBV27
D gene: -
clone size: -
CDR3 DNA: TGTGCCAGCAGAAGGACTAATCAAGAGACCCAGTACTTC
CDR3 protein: CASRRTNQETQYF

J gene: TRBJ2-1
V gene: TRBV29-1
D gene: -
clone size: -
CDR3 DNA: TGCAGCGTTGAAGACCCCCCCGGGGCCATGGAACACAATGAGCAGTTCTTC
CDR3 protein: CSVEDPPGAMEHNEQFF

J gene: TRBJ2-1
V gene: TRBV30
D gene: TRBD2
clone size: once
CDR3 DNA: TGTGCCTGGAGGGATGGGACTAGCGGCTACAATGAGCAGTTCTTC
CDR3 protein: CAWRDGTSGYNEQFF

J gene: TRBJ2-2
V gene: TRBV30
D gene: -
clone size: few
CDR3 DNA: TGTGCCTGGAGTGTACGACGCCCCGGGGAGCTGTTTTTT
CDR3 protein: CAWSVRRPGELFF

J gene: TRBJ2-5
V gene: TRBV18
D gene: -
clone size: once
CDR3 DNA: TGTGCCAGCTCACCACCCTTTGGCGGCCAAGAGACCCAGTACTTC
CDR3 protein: CASSPPFGGQETQYF

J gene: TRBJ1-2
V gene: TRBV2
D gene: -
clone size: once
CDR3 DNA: TGTGCCAGCAGGAAGGAGTATGGCTACACCTTC
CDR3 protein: CASRKEYGYTF

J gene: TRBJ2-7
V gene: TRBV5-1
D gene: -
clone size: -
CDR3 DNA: TGCGCCAGCAGTCGGAACAGGGTCGGTTACTACGAGCAGTACTTC
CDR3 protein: CASSRNRVGYYEQYF

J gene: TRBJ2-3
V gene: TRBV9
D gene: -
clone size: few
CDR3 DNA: TGTGCCAGCAGCGTGGGGGATACGCAGTATTTT
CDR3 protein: CASSVGDTQYF

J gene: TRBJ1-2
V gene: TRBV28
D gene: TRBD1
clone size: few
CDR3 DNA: TGTGCCAGCAGTCCACATACCGGGACAGACTATGGCTACACCTTC
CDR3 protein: CASSPHTGTDYGYTF

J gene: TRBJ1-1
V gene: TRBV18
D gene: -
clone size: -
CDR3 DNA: TGTGCCAGCTCACCCTTCTTTGGGGAGGCTTTCTTT
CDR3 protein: CASSPFFGEAFF

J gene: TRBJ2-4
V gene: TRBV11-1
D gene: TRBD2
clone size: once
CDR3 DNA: TGTGCCAGCAGCCGGGCGGGAGTAGCCAAAAACATTCAGTACTTC
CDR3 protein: CASSRAGVAKNIQYF

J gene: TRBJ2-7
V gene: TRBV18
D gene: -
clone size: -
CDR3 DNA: TGTGCCAGCTCTCCGGGACCAGGCTACGAGCAGTACTTC
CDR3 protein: CASSPGPGYEQYF

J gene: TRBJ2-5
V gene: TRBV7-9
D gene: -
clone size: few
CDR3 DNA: TGTGCCAGCAGCAGAGAGACCCAGTACTTC
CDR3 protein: CASSRETQYF

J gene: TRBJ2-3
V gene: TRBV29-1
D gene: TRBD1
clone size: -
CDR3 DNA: TGCAGCGTTGCAAGGGACAGAGTCACAGATACGCAGTATTTT
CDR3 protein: CSVARDRVTDTQYF

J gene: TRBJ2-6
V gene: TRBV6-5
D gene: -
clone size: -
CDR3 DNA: TGTGCCAGCAGCCTGTCTGGGGCCAACGTCCTGACTTTC
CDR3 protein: CASSLSGANVLTF

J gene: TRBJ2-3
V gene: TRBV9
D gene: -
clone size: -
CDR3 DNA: TGTGCCAGCAGCGTAGGGGGCAGGGCTAATACGCAGTATTTT
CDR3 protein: CASSVGGRANTQYF

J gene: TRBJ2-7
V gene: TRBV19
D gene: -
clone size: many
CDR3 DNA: TGTGCCAGTAGTATCGGCCAGGGCGTCTACGAGCAGTACTTC
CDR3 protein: CASSIGQGVYEQYF

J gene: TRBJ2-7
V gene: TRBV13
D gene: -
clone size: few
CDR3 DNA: TGTGCCAGCAGCCCCCGGGGTCACACCCTCGCCGAGCAGTACTTC
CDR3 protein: CASSPRGHTLAEQYF

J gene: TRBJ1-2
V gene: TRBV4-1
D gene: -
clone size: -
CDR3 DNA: TGCGCCAGCAGCCAAGGTGGTGTGATTGACTATGGCTACACCTTC
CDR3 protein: CASSQGGVIDYGYTF

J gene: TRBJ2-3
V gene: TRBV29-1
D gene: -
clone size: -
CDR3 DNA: TGCAGCGCTGAGACTGTACTTAGCACAGATACGCAGTATTTT
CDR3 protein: CSAETVLSTDTQYF

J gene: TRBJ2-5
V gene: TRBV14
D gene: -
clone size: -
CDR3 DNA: TGTGCCAGGCGCCCTTTTGGAGGGCCTTCAGAGACCCAGTACTTC
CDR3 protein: CARRPFGGPSETQYF

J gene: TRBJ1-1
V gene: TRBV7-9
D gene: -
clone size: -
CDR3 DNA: TGTGCCAGCAGCCCAACTCTAGCGAACACTGAAGCTTTCTTT
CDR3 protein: CASSPTLANTEAFF

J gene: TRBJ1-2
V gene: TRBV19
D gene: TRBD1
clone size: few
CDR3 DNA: TGTGCCAGCAAGCCGACAGGGCGTCGGGACTATGGCTACACCTTC
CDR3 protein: CASKPTGRRDYGYTF

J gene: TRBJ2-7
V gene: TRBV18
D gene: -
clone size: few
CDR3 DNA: TGTGCCAGCTCACCACCGAGGGCTTACGAGCAGTACTTC
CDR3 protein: CASSPPRAYEQYF

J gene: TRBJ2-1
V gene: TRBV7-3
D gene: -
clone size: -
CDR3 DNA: TGTGCCAGCAGCGCCCAGACTAGGGATGAGCAGTTCTTC
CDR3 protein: CASSAQTRDEQFF

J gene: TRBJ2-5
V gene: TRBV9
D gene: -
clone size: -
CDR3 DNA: TGTGCCAGCAGCGTAAGGGGGAACGGAGAGACCCAGTACTTC
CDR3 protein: CASSVRGNGETQYF

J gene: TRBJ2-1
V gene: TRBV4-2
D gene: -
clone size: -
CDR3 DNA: TGTGCCAGCAGCCAAGACCGGATGGAGCAGTTCTTC
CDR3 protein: CASSQDRMEQFF

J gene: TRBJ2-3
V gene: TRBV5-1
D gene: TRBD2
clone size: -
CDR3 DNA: TGCGCCAGCAGCTTTAGTTACCTAGCGGGAGCACCAGATACGCAGTATTTT
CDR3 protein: CASSFSYLAGAPDTQYF

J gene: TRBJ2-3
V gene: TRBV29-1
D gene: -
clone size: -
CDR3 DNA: TGCAGCGTTGCCTCCGGGACCAACGCGGATACGCAGTATTTT
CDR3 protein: CSVASGTNADTQYF